One T cell receptor (beta chain) is described in this entry. Its matching antigen is unknown. Some clones are missing from TCRdb's copy, which holds only in-frame ones; the method was immunoSEQ multiplex PCR. The sample lists about 110,000 clones; almost 96% were seen once. The data derive from a study of cytomegalovirus exposure and HLA in healthy donors. Overall study: A subsequent analysis stated that the 95 to 150 validation repertoires were run on the same platform as the roughly 670 first-cohort repertoires.

Study-level results: Most TCR sequences were uncommon, yet certain public TCRs appeared in many donors.

Looked up from germline, CDR1 is SGHNT and CDR2 is YYREEE (reference sequence). With V trimmed by 3 bases and J by 6 bases, 7 bases remained unmatched. CDR3 length equals 14 residues. The V gene is TRBV5-4, the J gene TRBJ2-7; 9 bases are shared with TRBD1. This TCR was sampled from a young woman in good health and CMV-seronegative. Source material: PBMCs. The CDR3 spells CASSSRTGDGEQYF. The CDR3 nucleotides read TGTGCCAGCAGCTCGCGGACAGGGGACGGCGAGCAGTACTTC.